Sequencing of this T cell receptor beta chain was carried out in a study of shared clonotypes between healthy human individuals. Whole-study context: CD4 naive and CD4 memory each took three plates per donor, while CD8 naive took two and CD8 memory one.

TCRdb's table, derived via immunoSEQ multiplex PCR, lists solely in-frame clones and lacks some. There are 2 million to 2.5 million clones in the sample; around 95% occur only once, and less than 0.15% lies in the top ten. This clone was observed once. The target antigen is unknown. The study, taken as a whole, reports: Clonotypes that were shared across a few donors made up approximately 5.1% of naive CD4 clonotypes. Sequencing depth was a factor that was expected to affect clonotype sharing among donors. Donors were few, which limited the genetic and exposure-history diversity represented.

The germline V gene encodes CDR1 MNHNS and CDR2 SASEGT. This CDR3 is built from 14 residues. V shed 5 bases and J 12 bases; nucleotides not matched to a gene: 8. The TCR sequence derives from a man younger than 35 in good health. What was sequenced was naive CD4+ T cells sorted from blood. Subset reported: CD45RA+ positively selected. The chain links TRBV6-1 to TRBJ2-1; TRBD1 matches at 12 bases. The chain's CDR3 is CASSTKGQGASQFF. Written as DNA, the CDR3 is TGTGCCAGCAGTACGAAGGGACAGGGGGCATCGCAGTTCTTC.